This T cell receptor beta chain was sequenced for a study of cytomegalovirus exposure and HLA in healthy donors. Study-wide points: Later examination showed HLA-associated TCR beta chains had greater clonal expansion than equally common others.

The CDR3 totals 15 residues. V lost 1 base and J lost 0, with 10 bases in between. Germline V CDR1 and CDR2: WNHNN, SYGVQD (reference sequence). Turning to this clone: The antigen is undetermined.

Primers included in the PCR were 60 Vbeta and 13 Jbeta primers. The assay was immunoSEQ multiplex PCR, and TCRdb's table has in-frame clones only and misses some. The sample includes nearly 200,000 clones, around 86% of them seen just once. This TCR derives from a man aged 25-45 years in good health and CMV-seronegative. The specimen was PBMCs. The J gene is TRBJ2-7, the V gene TRBV10-1; D is unclear. The CDR3 DNA follows: TGCGCCAGCAGTGAGTACAGCCGCACCTCCTACGAGCAGTACTTC. Encoded protein: CASSEYSRTSYEQYF.